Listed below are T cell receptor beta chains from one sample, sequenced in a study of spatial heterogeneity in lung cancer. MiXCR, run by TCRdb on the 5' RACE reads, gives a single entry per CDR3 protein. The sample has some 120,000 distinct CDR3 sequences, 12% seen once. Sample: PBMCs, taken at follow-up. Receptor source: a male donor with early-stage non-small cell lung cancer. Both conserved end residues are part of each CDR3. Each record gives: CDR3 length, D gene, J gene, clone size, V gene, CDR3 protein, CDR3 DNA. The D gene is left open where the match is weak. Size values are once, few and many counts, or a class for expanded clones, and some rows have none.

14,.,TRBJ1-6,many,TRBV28,CASSLRRGLLPLHF,TGTGCCAGCAGTTTAAGGAGGGGGTTGTTACCCCTCCACTTT
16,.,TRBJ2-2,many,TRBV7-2,CASSLRGQRNTGELFF,TGTGCCAGCAGTTTAAGAGGGCAGCGGAACACCGGGGAGCTGTTTTTT
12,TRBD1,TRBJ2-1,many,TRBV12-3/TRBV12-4,CASSSTGVEQFF,TGTGCCAGCAGTTCAACAGGGGTCGAGCAGTTCTTC
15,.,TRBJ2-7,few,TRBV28,CASRPQDYDFPEQYF,TGTGCCAGCAGACCGCAGGACTATGATTTTCCCGAGCAGTACTTC
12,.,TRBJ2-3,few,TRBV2,CASIYRTDTQYF,TGTGCCAGCATATACCGCACAGATACGCAGTATTTT
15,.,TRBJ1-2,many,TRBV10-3,CAISEPRRVNYGYTF,TGTGCCATCAGTGAGCCGAGGAGGGTCAACTATGGCTACACCTTC
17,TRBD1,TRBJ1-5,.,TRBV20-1,CSASPGQTTGFYQPQHF,TGCAGTGCTAGTCCGGGACAGACCACCGGATTTTATCAGCCCCAGCATTTT
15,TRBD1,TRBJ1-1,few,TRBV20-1,CSARNLDRGLTEAFF,TGCAGTGCTAGAAACCTGGACAGGGGGCTTACTGAAGCTTTCTTT
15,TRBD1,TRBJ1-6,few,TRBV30,CAWATAGGGGSPLHF,TGTGCCTGGGCTACAGCAGGGGGCGGGGGTTCACCCCTCCACTTT
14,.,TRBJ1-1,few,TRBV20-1,CSARGDSLGTEAFF,TGCAGTGCTAGAGGAGACAGCCTTGGCACTGAAGCTTTCTTT
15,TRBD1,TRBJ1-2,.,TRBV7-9,CASSSQGTGIDGYTF,TGTGCCAGCAGCTCCCAAGGGACAGGGATCGATGGCTACACCTTC
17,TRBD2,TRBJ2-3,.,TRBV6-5,CASRASGLAGPWGTQYF,TGTGCCAGCAGGGCAAGTGGACTAGCGGGGCCCTGGGGGACGCAGTATTTT
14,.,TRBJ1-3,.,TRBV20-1,CSAPEQGSGNTIYF,TGCAGTGCTCCAGAACAGGGATCTGGAAACACCATATATTTT
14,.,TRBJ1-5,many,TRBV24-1,CATSDPLTGQPQHF,TGTGCCACCAGTGACCCCCTCACCGGACAGCCCCAGCATTTT
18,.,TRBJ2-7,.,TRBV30,CAWSERVGGRGRSYEQYF,TGTGCCTGGAGTGAGCGGGTAGGGGGGAGAGGACGATCCTACGAGCAGTACTTC
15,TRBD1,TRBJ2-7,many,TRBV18,CASSPGQGQSYEQYF,TGTGCCAGCTCCCCGGGACAGGGACAATCCTACGAGCAGTACTTC
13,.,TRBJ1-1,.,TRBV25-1,CASTLTENTEAFF,TGTGCCAGCACCCTGACAGAGAACACTGAAGCTTTCTTT
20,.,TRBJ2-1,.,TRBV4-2,CASSQDSSPVGPRVYNEQFF,TGTGCCAGCAGCCAAGATTCGAGTCCGGTGGGGCCTAGGGTCTACAATGAGCAGTTCTTC
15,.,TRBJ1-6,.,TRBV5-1,CASSSGGGEHSPLHF,TGCGCCAGCAGCTCCGGGGGAGGGGAACATTCACCCCTCCACTTT
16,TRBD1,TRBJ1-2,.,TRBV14,CASSQARSGQVYGYTF,TGTGCCAGCAGCCAAGCCCGCTCGGGACAGGTCTATGGCTACACCTTC
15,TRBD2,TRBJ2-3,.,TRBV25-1,CASSRTSGATDTQYF,TGTGCCAGCAGTAGGACTAGCGGGGCCACAGATACGCAGTATTTT
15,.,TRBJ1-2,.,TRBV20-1,CSASGFGSADYGYTF,TGCAGTGCTAGTGGTTTCGGGTCTGCGGACTATGGCTACACCTTC
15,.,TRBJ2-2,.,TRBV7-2,CASSLRNPGLGELFF,TGTGCCAGCAGCTTGCGCAACCCGGGGTTGGGGGAGCTGTTTTTT
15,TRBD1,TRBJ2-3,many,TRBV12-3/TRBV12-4,CASRSTGEDTDTQYF,TGTGCCAGCAGATCGACAGGGGAAGACACAGATACGCAGTATTTT
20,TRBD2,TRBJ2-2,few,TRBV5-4,CASSYGPGLAGGKNGGELFF,TGTGCCAGCAGCTACGGACCGGGTCTAGCGGGGGGCAAGAACGGCGGGGAGCTGTTTTTT
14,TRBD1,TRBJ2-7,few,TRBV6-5,CASSHRQGRHEQYF,TGTGCCAGCAGTCACAGACAGGGACGCCACGAGCAGTACTTC
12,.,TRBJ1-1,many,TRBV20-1,CSAPSANTEAFF,TGCAGTGCTCCTTCGGCGAACACTGAAGCTTTCTTT
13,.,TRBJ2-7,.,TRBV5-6,CASSFFGSTEQYF,TGTGCCAGCAGCTTCTTCGGGAGTACAGAGCAGTACTTC
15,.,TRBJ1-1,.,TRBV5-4,CASSLMGTQIGEAFF,TGTGCCAGCAGCTTGATGGGGACCCAAATAGGTGAAGCTTTCTTT
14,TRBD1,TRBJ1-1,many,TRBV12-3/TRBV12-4,CASSTEQGATEAFF,TGTGCCAGCAGTACCGAACAGGGGGCTACTGAAGCTTTCTTT
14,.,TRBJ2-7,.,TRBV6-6,CASTHLRYPYEQYF,TGTGCCAGCACCCATCTACGGTACCCCTACGAGCAGTACTTC
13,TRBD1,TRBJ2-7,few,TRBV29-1,CSVDRTGGIEQYF,TGCAGCGTTGACCGCACAGGGGGCATCGAGCAGTACTTC
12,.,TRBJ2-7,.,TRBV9,CASNSDGNEQYF,TGTGCCAGCAACTCGGACGGTAACGAGCAGTACTTC
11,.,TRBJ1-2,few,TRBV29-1,CSARGAWGYTF,TGCAGCGCCCGGGGCGCGTGGGGCTACACCTTC
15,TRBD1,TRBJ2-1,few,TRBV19,CASSDLRTGDLGQFF,TGTGCCAGTAGCGATCTCAGGACAGGGGATTTAGGGCAGTTCTTC
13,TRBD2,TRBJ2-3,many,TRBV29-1,CSGSSGGTDTQYF,TGCAGCGGCTCTAGCGGGGGGACAGATACGCAGTATTTT
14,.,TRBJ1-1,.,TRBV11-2,CASSLETRNTEALF,TGTGCCAGCAGCTTAGAAACAAGGAACACTGAAGCTCTCTTT
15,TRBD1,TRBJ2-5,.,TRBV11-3,CASSLEPGQQETQYF,TGTGCCAGCAGCCTCGAACCGGGACAGCAAGAGACCCAGTACTTC
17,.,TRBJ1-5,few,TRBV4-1,CASSQNRAGISRQPQHF,TGCGCCAGCAGCCAAAACCGGGCCGGCATTTCGAGGCAGCCCCAGCATTTT
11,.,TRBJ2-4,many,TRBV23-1,CASRSGNIQYF,TGCGCCAGCAGATCAGGAAACATTCAGTACTTC
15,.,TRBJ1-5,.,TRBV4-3,CASSQDQEGFQPQHF,TGCGCCAGCAGCCAAGATCAGGAGGGGTTTCAGCCCCAGCATTTT
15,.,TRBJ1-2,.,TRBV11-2,CASSPAGIPNYGYTF,TGTGCCAGCAGCCCGGCAGGGATCCCTAACTATGGCTACACCTTC